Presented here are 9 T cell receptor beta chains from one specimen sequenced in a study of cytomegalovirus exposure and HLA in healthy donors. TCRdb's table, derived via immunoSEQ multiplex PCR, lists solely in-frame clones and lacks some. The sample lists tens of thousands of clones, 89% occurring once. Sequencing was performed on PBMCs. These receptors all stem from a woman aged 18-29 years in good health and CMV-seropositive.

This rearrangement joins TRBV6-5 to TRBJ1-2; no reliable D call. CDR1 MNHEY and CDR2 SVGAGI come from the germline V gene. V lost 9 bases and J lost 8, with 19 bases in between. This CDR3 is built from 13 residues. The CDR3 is CASKGSWAGGYTF. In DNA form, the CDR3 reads TGTGCCAGTAAAGGCAGTTGGGCGGGGGGCTACACCTTC.

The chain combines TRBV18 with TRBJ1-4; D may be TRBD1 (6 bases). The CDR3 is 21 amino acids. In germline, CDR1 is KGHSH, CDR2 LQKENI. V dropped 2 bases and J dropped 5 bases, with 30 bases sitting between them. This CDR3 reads CASSPVARNSLWGGVNEKLFF. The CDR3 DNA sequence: TGTGCCAGCTCACCAGTTGCCCGGAATTCTTTGTGGGGGGGCGTAAATGAAAAACTGTTTTTT. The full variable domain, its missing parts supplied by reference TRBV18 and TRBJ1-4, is NAGVMQNPRHLVRRRGQEARLRCSPMKGHSHVYWYRQLPEEGLKFMVYLQKENIIDESGMPKERFSAEFPKEGPSILRIQQVVRGDSAAYFCASSPVARNSLWGGVNEKLFFGSGTQLSVL.

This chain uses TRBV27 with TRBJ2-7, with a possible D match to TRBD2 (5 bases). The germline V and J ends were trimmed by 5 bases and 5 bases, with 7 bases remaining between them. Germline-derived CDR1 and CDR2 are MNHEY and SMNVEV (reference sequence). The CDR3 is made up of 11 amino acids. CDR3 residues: CASSGGNEQYF. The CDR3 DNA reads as TGTGCCAGCAGTGGAGGAAACGAGCAGTACTTC.

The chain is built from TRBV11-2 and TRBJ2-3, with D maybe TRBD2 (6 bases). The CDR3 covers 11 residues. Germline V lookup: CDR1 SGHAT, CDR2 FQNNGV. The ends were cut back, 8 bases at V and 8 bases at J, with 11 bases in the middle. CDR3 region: CASLGGGTQYF. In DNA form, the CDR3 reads TGTGCCAGCCTGGGGGGAGGTACGCAGTATTTT.

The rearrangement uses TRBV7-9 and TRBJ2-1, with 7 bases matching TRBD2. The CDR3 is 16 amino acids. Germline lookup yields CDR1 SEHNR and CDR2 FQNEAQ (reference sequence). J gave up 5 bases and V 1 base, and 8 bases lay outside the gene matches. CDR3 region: CASSLVFGTINNEQFF. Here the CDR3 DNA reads TGTGCCAGCAGCTTAGTTTTCGGGACTATCAACAATGAGCAGTTCTTC.

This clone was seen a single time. The CDR3 coding sequence is TGTGCCAGCAGCTTAGCGGCAGGGGGAATTATGCAGCCCCAGCATTTT. It yields the protein CASSLAAGGIMQPQHF. J is TRBJ1-5 and V is TRBV7-2; 7 positions match TRBD1. Losses at the gene ends were 0 bases for V and 7 bases for J; bases not matched to a gene: 9. The CDR3 is 16 amino acids. Per the germline V gene, CDR1 is SGHTA and CDR2 is FQGNSA.

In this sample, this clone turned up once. The chain's CDR3 is CATSRDASEETQYF. As DNA, the CDR3 is TGTGCCACCAGCAGAGATGCCAGTGAAGAGACCCAGTACTTC. This rearrangement joins TRBV15 to TRBJ2-5; D gene uncertain. CDR1 is LNHNV, CDR2 YYDKDF, per germline (reference sequence). V was cut by 0 bases and J by 3 bases, with 8 bases left in between. CDR3 length: 14 amino acids.

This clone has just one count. The CDR3 spells CASGGSGQNEQFF. The CDR3 DNA follows: TGTGCTTCAGGAGGTAGCGGCCAAAATGAGCAGTTCTTC. The chain uses TRBV19 and TRBJ2-1, with a possible D match to TRBD2 (6 bases). Germline CDR1 is LNHDA and CDR2 is SQIVND (reference sequence). The CDR3 runs 13 residues.

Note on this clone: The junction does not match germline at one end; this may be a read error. This CDR3 is CASSPQGTEAFF. Here the CDR3 DNA reads TGTGCCAGCAGTCCCCAGGGAACTGAAGCTTTCTTT. This rearrangement joins TRBV10-3 to TRBJ1-1; tentative D call: TRBD1 (5 bases). The CDR3 runs 12 residues. CDR1 is ENHRY and CDR2 is SYGVKD in the germline V gene.